This T cell receptor beta chain was documented in a study of cytomegalovirus exposure and HLA in healthy donors. Of note for this clone: Its antigen is unidentified.

Trimming removed 6 bases at V and 8 bases at J, with 13 bases between. The germline V gene has CDR1 MDHEN and CDR2 SYDVKM. The CDR3 runs 12 residues. Researchers ran the PCR with 60 Vbeta and 13 Jbeta primers. Profiling relied on immunoSEQ multiplex PCR, and the TCRdb table lists in-frame clones only, not all of them. The profile shows some 140,000 clones, roughly three quarters of them singletons. Study-wide results and limits: Analysis performed later found 15,000 or so TCR beta sequences associated with HLA alleles at 0.05 false discovery rate.

V gene TRBV28 combines with J gene TRBJ1-1; D not resolved. The sequence came from a man aged 35 to 55 in good health and CMV-seronegative. The sample consisted of PBMCs. The CDR3 reads CASSLRFREAFF. CDR3 nucleotide sequence: TGTGCCAGCAGCCTTCGGTTCAGGGAAGCTTTCTTT.